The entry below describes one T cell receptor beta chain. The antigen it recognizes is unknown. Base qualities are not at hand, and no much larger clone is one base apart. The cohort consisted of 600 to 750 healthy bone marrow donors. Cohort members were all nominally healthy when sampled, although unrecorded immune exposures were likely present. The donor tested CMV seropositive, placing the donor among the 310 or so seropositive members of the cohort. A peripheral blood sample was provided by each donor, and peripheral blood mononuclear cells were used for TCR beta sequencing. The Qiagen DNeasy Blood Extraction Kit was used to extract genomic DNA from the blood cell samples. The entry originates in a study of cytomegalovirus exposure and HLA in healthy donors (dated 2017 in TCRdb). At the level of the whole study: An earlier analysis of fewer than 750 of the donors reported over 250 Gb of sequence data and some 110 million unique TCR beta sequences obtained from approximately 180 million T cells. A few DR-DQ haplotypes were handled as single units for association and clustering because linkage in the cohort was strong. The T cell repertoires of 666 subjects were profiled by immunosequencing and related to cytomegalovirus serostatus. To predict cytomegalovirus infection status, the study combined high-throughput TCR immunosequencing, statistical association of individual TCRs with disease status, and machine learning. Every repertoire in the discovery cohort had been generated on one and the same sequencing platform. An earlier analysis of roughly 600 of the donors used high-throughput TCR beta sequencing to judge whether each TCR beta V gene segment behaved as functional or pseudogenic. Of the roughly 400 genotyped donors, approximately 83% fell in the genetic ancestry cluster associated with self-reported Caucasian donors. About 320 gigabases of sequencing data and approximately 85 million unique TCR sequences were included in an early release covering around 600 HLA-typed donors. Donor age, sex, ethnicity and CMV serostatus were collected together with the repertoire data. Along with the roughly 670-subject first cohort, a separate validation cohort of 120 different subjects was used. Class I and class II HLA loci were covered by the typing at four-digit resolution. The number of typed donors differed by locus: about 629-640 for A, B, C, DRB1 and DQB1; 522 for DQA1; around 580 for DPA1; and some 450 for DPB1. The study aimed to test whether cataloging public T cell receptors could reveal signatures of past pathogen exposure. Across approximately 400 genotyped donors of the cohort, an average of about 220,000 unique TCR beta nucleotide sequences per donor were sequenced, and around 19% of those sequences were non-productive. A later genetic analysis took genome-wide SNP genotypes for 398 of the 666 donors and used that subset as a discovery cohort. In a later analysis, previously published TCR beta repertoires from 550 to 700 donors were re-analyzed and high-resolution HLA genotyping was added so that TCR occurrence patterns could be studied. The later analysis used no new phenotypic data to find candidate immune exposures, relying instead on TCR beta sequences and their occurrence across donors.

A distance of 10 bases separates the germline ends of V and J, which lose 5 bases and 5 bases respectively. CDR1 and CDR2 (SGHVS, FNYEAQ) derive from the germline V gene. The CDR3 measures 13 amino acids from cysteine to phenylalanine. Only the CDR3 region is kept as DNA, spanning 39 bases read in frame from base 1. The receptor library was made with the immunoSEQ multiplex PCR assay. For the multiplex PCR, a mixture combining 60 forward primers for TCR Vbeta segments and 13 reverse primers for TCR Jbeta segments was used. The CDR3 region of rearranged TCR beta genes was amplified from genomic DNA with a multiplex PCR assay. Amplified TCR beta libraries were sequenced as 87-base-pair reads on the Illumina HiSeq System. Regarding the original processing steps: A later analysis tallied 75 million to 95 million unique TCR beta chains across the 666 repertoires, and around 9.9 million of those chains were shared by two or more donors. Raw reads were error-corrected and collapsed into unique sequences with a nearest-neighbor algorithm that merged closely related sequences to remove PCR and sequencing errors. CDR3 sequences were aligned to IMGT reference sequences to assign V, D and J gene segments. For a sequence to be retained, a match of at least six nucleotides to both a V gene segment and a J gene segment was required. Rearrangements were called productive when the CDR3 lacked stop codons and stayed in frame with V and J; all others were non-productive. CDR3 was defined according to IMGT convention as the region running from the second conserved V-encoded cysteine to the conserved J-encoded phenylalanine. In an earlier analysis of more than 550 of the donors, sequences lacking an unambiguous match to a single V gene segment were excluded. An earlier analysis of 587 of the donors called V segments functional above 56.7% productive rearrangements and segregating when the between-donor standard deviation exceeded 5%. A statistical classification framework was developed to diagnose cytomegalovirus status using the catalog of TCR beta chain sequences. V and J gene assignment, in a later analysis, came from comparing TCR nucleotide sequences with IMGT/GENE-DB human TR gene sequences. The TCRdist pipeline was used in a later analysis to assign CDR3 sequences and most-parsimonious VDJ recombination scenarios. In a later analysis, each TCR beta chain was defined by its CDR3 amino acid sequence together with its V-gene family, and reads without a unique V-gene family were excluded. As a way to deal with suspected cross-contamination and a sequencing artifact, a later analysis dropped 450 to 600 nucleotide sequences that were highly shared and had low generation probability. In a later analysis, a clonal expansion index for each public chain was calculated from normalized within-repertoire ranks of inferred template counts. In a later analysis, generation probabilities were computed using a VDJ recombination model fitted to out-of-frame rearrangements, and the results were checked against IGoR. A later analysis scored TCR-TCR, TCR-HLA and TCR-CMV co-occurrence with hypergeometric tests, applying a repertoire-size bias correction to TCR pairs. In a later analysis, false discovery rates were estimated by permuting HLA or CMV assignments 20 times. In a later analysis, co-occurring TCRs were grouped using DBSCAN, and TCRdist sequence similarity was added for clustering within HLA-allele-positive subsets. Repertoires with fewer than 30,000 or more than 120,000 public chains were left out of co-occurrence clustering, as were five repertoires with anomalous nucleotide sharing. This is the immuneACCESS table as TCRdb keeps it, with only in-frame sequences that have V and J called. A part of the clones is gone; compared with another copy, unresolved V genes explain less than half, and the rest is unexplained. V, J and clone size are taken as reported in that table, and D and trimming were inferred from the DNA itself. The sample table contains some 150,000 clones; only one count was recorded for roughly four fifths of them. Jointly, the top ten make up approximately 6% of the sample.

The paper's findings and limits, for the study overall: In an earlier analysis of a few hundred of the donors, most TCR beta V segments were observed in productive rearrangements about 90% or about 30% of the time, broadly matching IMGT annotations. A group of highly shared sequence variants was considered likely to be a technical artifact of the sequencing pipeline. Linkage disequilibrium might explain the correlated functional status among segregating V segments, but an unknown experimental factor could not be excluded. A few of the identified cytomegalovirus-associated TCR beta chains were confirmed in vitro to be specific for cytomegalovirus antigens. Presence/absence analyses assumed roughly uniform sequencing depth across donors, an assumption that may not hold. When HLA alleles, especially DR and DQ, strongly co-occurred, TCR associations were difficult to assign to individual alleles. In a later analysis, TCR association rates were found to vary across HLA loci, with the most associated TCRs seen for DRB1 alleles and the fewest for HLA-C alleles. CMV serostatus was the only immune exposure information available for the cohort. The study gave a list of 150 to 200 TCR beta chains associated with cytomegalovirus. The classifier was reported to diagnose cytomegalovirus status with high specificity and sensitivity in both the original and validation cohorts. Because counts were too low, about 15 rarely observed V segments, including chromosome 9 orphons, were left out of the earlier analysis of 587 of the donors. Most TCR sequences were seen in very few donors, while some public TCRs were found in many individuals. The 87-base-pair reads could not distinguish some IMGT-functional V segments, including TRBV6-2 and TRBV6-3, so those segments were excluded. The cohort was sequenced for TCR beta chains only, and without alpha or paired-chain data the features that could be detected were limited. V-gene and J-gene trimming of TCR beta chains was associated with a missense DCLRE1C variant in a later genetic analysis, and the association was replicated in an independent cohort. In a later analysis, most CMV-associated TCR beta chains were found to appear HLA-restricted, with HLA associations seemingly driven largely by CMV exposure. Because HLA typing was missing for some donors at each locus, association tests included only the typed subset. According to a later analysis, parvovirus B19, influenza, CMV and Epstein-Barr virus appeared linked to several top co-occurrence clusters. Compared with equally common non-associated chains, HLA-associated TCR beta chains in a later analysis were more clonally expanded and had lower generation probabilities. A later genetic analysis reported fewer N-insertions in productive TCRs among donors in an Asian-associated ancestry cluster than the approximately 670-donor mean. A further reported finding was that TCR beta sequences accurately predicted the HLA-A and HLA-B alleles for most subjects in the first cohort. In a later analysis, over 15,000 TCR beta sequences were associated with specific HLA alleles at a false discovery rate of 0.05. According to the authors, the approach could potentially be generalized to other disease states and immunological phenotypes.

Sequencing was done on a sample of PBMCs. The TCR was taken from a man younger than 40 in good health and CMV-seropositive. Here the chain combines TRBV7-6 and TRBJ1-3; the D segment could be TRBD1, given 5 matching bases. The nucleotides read TGTGCCAGCAGCCCCGGACAAAGAAACACCATATATTTT. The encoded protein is CASSPGQRNTIYF.